These T cell receptor beta chains were read from a single sample in a study of T cell changes during pregnancy in multiple sclerosis. Only in-frame clones appear in the TCRdb table, and some are missing; sequencing was by immunoSEQ multiplex PCR. The sample contains 100,000 or so clones, 80% to 95% of which appear only once. The specimen was peripheral blood, collected in the second trimester of pregnancy. These receptors came from a female donor with multiple sclerosis, enrolled in a pregnancy study. The CDR3 runs from the conserved cysteine through the conserved F or W. Each record gives: V gene, J gene, D gene, CDR3 length, clone size, CDR3 protein, CDR3 DNA. D genes are given only for firm matches. Expanded clones are given a class, and other clones once, few, many or no size at all.

v_gene: TRBV7-2; j_gene: TRBJ1-3; d_gene: TRBD1; len: 14; abundance: .; CDR3aa: CASSLGDSRNTIYF; CDR3nt: TGTGCCAGCAGCTTAGGGGACAGCAGAAACACCATATATTTT
v_gene: TRBV7-9; j_gene: TRBJ1-4; d_gene: .; len: 15; abundance: .; CDR3aa: CASSTALGHGEKLFF; CDR3nt: TGTGCCAGCAGCACGGCCCTTGGACATGGCGAAAAACTGTTTTTT
v_gene: TRBV6-1; j_gene: TRBJ2-3; d_gene: TRBD1; len: 15; abundance: .; CDR3aa: CASIPNDRGTDTQYF; CDR3nt: TGTGCCAGCATACCGAATGACAGGGGCACAGATACGCAGTATTTT
v_gene: TRBV9; j_gene: TRBJ2-1; d_gene: .; len: 16; abundance: .; CDR3aa: CASSVIQGGGSSKQFF; CDR3nt: TGTGCCAGCAGCGTCATCCAAGGGGGAGGGTCCAGCAAGCAGTTCTTC
v_gene: TRBV7-9; j_gene: TRBJ2-3; d_gene: TRBD2; len: 16; abundance: .; CDR3aa: CASSSSRTSGFDTQYF; CDR3nt: TGTGCCAGCAGCTCCTCCCGGACTAGCGGGTTTGATACGCAGTATTTT
v_gene: TRBV28; j_gene: TRBJ1-1; d_gene: .; len: 13; abundance: .; CDR3aa: CASSLGGSTEAFF; CDR3nt: TGTGCCAGCAGCTTGGGGGGATCCACTGAAGCTTTCTTT
v_gene: TRBV4-3; j_gene: TRBJ2-5; d_gene: .; len: 14; abundance: .; CDR3aa: CASSRQATGETQYF; CDR3nt: TGCGCCAGCAGCCGACAGGCCACGGGGGAGACCCAGTACTTC
v_gene: TRBV7-8; j_gene: TRBJ1-5; d_gene: TRBD1; len: 16; abundance: .; CDR3aa: CASSARTGGSNQPQHF; CDR3nt: TGTGCCAGCAGCGCCCGGACAGGGGGCTCGAATCAGCCCCAGCATTTT
v_gene: TRBV28; j_gene: TRBJ2-1; d_gene: .; len: 17; abundance: .; CDR3aa: CASSKRDWTSSYNEQFF; CDR3nt: TGTGCCAGCAGTAAACGGGACTGGACGAGCTCCTACAATGAGCAGTTCTTC
v_gene: TRBV19; j_gene: TRBJ2-3; d_gene: TRBD1; len: 14; abundance: .; CDR3aa: CASRTTGGTDTQYF; CDR3nt: TGTGCCAGTAGGACGACAGGGGGCACAGATACGCAGTATTTT
v_gene: TRBV18; j_gene: TRBJ2-7; d_gene: .; len: 14; abundance: .; CDR3aa: CASSKEGPAYEQYF; CDR3nt: TGTGCCAGCTCAAAGGAGGGTCCGGCGTACGAGCAGTACTTC
v_gene: TRBV14; j_gene: TRBJ2-7; d_gene: .; len: 14; abundance: once; CDR3aa: CASSQAIPPYEQYF; CDR3nt: TGTGCCAGCAGCCAGGCCATCCCCCCCTACGAGCAGTACTTC
v_gene: TRBV28; j_gene: TRBJ2-2; d_gene: .; len: 13; abundance: .; CDR3aa: CASSFQGGGELFF; CDR3nt: TGTGCCAGCAGTTTTCAGGGCGGCGGGGAGCTGTTTTTT
v_gene: TRBV7-2; j_gene: TRBJ2-4; d_gene: .; len: 17; abundance: .; CDR3aa: CASSLDGLATIKNIQYF; CDR3nt: TGTGCCAGCAGCCTCGATGGTCTAGCAACTATCAAAAACATTCAGTACTTC
v_gene: TRBV7-8; j_gene: TRBJ1-1; d_gene: .; len: 15; abundance: .; CDR3aa: CASSLSGTVNTEAFF; CDR3nt: TGTGCCAGCAGCTTAAGCGGGACGGTGAACACTGAAGCTTTCTTT
v_gene: TRBV5-6; j_gene: TRBJ2-7; d_gene: TRBD2; len: 12; abundance: .; CDR3aa: CASNGRAFEQYF; CDR3nt: TGTGCCAGCAACGGGAGGGCCTTCGAGCAGTACTTC
v_gene: TRBV6-1; j_gene: TRBJ1-4; d_gene: .; len: 15; abundance: .; CDR3aa: CASSDRGAANEKLFF; CDR3nt: TGTGCCAGCAGTGACCGGGGAGCTGCTAATGAAAAACTGTTTTTT
v_gene: TRBV18; j_gene: TRBJ2-1; d_gene: TRBD1; len: 14; abundance: .; CDR3aa: CASSLGQGSNEQFF; CDR3nt: TGTGCCAGCTCACTAGGACAGGGGAGCAATGAGCAGTTCTTC
v_gene: TRBV7-2; j_gene: TRBJ2-7; d_gene: TRBD2; len: 14; abundance: .; CDR3aa: CASSRREGSYEQYF; CDR3nt: TGTGCCAGCAGTCGGCGGGAGGGCTCCTACGAGCAGTACTTC
v_gene: TRBV2; j_gene: TRBJ2-7; d_gene: TRBD1; len: 14; abundance: .; CDR3aa: CASRNGQGLYEQYF; CDR3nt: TGTGCCAGCAGAAATGGACAGGGACTCTACGAGCAGTACTTC
v_gene: TRBV6-4; j_gene: TRBJ2-2; d_gene: .; len: 13; abundance: .; CDR3aa: CASSNKNTGELFF; CDR3nt: TGTGCCAGCAGCAACAAGAACACCGGGGAGCTGTTTTTT
v_gene: TRBV28; j_gene: TRBJ1-1; d_gene: TRBD1; len: 14; abundance: .; CDR3aa: CASRAGTGNTEAFF; CDR3nt: TGTGCCAGCAGGGCCGGGACAGGGAACACTGAAGCTTTCTTT
v_gene: TRBV9; j_gene: TRBJ1-4; d_gene: TRBD1; len: 15; abundance: .; CDR3aa: CASSTTGATNEKLFF; CDR3nt: TGTGCCAGCAGCACAACAGGGGCAACTAATGAAAAACTGTTTTTT
v_gene: TRBV28; j_gene: TRBJ2-1; d_gene: TRBD2; len: 15; abundance: .; CDR3aa: CASSQTSAGYNEQFF; CDR3nt: TGTGCCAGCAGTCAGACTAGCGCAGGCTACAATGAGCAGTTCTTC
v_gene: TRBV7-2; j_gene: TRBJ2-3; d_gene: .; len: 15; abundance: .; CDR3aa: CASSLDGTNTDTQYF; CDR3nt: TGTGCCAGCAGCTTAGATGGGACAAACACAGATACGCAGTATTTT
v_gene: TRBV28; j_gene: TRBJ2-7; d_gene: TRBD2; len: 13; abundance: .; CDR3aa: CAGARTRGYEQYF; CDR3nt: TGTGCCGGCGCCAGGACTAGAGGCTACGAGCAGTACTTC
v_gene: TRBV4-2; j_gene: TRBJ1-2; d_gene: .; len: 14; abundance: .; CDR3aa: CASSPTEANYGYTF; CDR3nt: TGTGCCAGCAGCCCGACTGAAGCTAACTATGGCTACACCTTC
v_gene: TRBV7-9; j_gene: TRBJ2-3; d_gene: .; len: 12; abundance: once; CDR3aa: CASSLVSDTQYF; CDR3nt: TGTGCCAGCAGCTTAGTTTCGGATACGCAGTATTTT
v_gene: TRBV6-4; j_gene: TRBJ2-1; d_gene: .; len: 14; abundance: .; CDR3aa: CASSDARESNEQFF; CDR3nt: TGTGCCAGCAGTGATGCCCGAGAGAGCAATGAGCAGTTCTTC
v_gene: TRBV5-1; j_gene: TRBJ1-3; d_gene: TRBD1; len: 15; abundance: .; CDR3aa: CASSFGTVSGNTIYF; CDR3nt: TGCGCCAGCAGCTTTGGGACAGTGTCTGGAAACACCATATATTTT
v_gene: TRBV7-8; j_gene: TRBJ2-7; d_gene: TRBD2; len: 18; abundance: .; CDR3aa: CASSLARLAGGLSYEQYF; CDR3nt: TGTGCCAGCAGCTTAGCCCGACTAGCGGGAGGGCTGTCCTACGAGCAGTACTTC
v_gene: TRBV5-6; j_gene: TRBJ2-3; d_gene: TRBD2; len: 13; abundance: .; CDR3aa: CASSLAGGGTQYF; CDR3nt: TGTGCCAGCAGCTTGGCGGGGGGGGGTACGCAGTATTTT
v_gene: TRBV19; j_gene: TRBJ2-1; d_gene: TRBD2; len: 14; abundance: .; CDR3aa: CASTPGLANNEQFF; CDR3nt: TGTGCCAGTACCCCGGGACTAGCAAACAATGAGCAGTTCTTC
v_gene: TRBV5-1; j_gene: TRBJ2-7; d_gene: .; len: 15; abundance: .; CDR3aa: CASSLIETRRSEQYF; CDR3nt: TGCGCCAGCAGCTTGATCGAAACGCGCCGGTCCGAGCAGTACTTC
v_gene: TRBV5-1; j_gene: TRBJ2-5; d_gene: .; len: 12; abundance: .; CDR3aa: CASSLGEETQYF; CDR3nt: TGCGCCAGCAGCTTGGGGGAGGAGACCCAGTACTTC
v_gene: TRBV9; j_gene: TRBJ2-1; d_gene: TRBD2; len: 20; abundance: .; CDR3aa: CASSVDGLAAGEPSYNEQFF; CDR3nt: TGTGCCAGCAGCGTAGACGGACTAGCGGCGGGAGAGCCCTCCTACAATGAGCAGTTCTTC
v_gene: TRBV7-9; j_gene: TRBJ2-1; d_gene: .; len: 15; abundance: .; CDR3aa: CAGRDFKGVYNEQFF; CDR3nt: TGTGCAGGCCGGGACTTCAAAGGGGTTTACAATGAGCAGTTCTTC
v_gene: TRBV28; j_gene: TRBJ1-3; d_gene: .; len: 15; abundance: .; CDR3aa: CASSLRGAGGNTIYF; CDR3nt: TGTGCCAGCAGTTTAAGAGGGGCGGGGGGAAACACCATATATTTT
v_gene: TRBV2; j_gene: TRBJ2-4; d_gene: .; len: 15; abundance: .; CDR3aa: CASSTGLGAKNIQYF; CDR3nt: TGTGCCAGCAGCACAGGTCTTGGGGCCAAAAACATTCAGTACTTC
v_gene: TRBV14; j_gene: TRBJ1-1; d_gene: .; len: 15; abundance: .; CDR3aa: CASSPWRVLDTEAFF; CDR3nt: TGTGCCAGCAGCCCCTGGCGGGTATTGGACACTGAAGCTTTCTTT
v_gene: TRBV7-2; j_gene: TRBJ1-1; d_gene: TRBD1; len: 14; abundance: few; CDR3aa: CASSLDRLYTEAFF; CDR3nt: TGTGCCAGCAGCTTGGACAGGCTGTACACTGAAGCTTTCTTT
v_gene: TRBV14; j_gene: TRBJ1-2; d_gene: .; len: 15; abundance: .; CDR3aa: CASSQESRPRFGYTF; CDR3nt: TGTGCCAGCAGCCAAGAATCCAGGCCACGCTTCGGCTACACCTTC
v_gene: TRBV7-2; j_gene: TRBJ2-7; d_gene: TRBD2; len: 16; abundance: .; CDR3aa: CASSLNRLAGSGEQYF; CDR3nt: TGTGCCAGCAGCTTAAACCGCCTAGCGGGAAGCGGCGAGCAGTACTTC
v_gene: TRBV4-2; j_gene: TRBJ2-1; d_gene: .; len: 15; abundance: .; CDR3aa: CASSPTGGTYNEQFF; CDR3nt: TGTGCCAGCAGCCCGACGGGCGGGACCTACAATGAGCAGTTCTTC
v_gene: TRBV28; j_gene: TRBJ2-7; d_gene: TRBD2; len: 14; abundance: .; CDR3aa: CASTKGLAWYEQYF; CDR3nt: TGTGCCAGCACTAAGGGACTAGCCTGGTACGAGCAGTACTTC
v_gene: TRBV18; j_gene: TRBJ1-1; d_gene: .; len: 15; abundance: .; CDR3aa: CASSPWRNMNTEAFF; CDR3nt: TGTGCCAGCTCACCGTGGCGGAACATGAACACTGAAGCTTTCTTT
v_gene: TRBV7-2; j_gene: TRBJ2-2; d_gene: TRBD1; len: 16; abundance: .; CDR3aa: CASSSGTGVGTGELFF; CDR3nt: TGTGCCAGCAGCTCCGGGACAGGGGTTGGAACCGGGGAGCTGTTTTTT
v_gene: TRBV2; j_gene: TRBJ2-1; d_gene: TRBD2; len: 16; abundance: once; CDR3aa: CASSEGSGRLSNEQFF; CDR3nt: TGTGCCAGCAGTGAGGGGAGCGGGAGGCTCTCCAATGAGCAGTTCTTC
v_gene: TRBV15; j_gene: TRBJ2-2; d_gene: .; len: 14; abundance: .; CDR3aa: CATSRDYGTGELFF; CDR3nt: TGTGCCACCAGCAGAGATTACGGCACCGGGGAGCTGTTTTTT
v_gene: TRBV30; j_gene: TRBJ1-4; d_gene: .; len: 14; abundance: .; CDR3aa: CAWSVPGSNEKLFF; CDR3nt: TGTGCCTGGAGTGTACCAGGATCTAATGAAAAACTGTTTTTT
v_gene: TRBV7-6; j_gene: TRBJ2-1; d_gene: TRBD2; len: 16; abundance: .; CDR3aa: CASSLSVGRAPNEQFF; CDR3nt: TGTGCCAGCAGCTTATCCGTCGGGAGGGCACCCAATGAGCAGTTCTTC
v_gene: TRBV7-9; j_gene: TRBJ2-7; d_gene: TRBD2; len: 17; abundance: .; CDR3aa: CASSHTSSLTSGYEQYF; CDR3nt: TGTGCCAGCAGCCATACGTCCTCACTGACTAGCGGCTACGAGCAGTACTTC
v_gene: TRBV6-5; j_gene: TRBJ1-1; d_gene: TRBD1; len: 14; abundance: .; CDR3aa: CASSYSGGKTEAFF; CDR3nt: TGTGCCAGCAGTTACTCAGGGGGCAAAACTGAAGCTTTCTTT
v_gene: TRBV19; j_gene: TRBJ2-3; d_gene: TRBD2; len: 15; abundance: .; CDR3aa: CASRLAGGSTDTQYF; CDR3nt: TGTGCCAGTAGACTAGCGGGAGGGAGCACAGATACGCAGTATTTT
v_gene: TRBV27; j_gene: TRBJ2-7; d_gene: TRBD1; len: 14; abundance: .; CDR3aa: CASSDDRASYEQYF; CDR3nt: TGTGCCAGCAGTGACGACAGGGCCTCCTACGAGCAGTACTTC